This T cell receptor beta chain was identified during a study of T cell responses to AZD1222 COVID-19 vaccine. Findings and limits, study-wide: At 160-218 and 743-854, vaccine-associated CD4 TCRs were dominant, and they spanned spike. No day 14 peak samples; only post-peak repertoires were characterized.

The CDR3 length is 15 residues. The V gene lost 3 bases and the J gene lost 4 bases, with 16 bases spanning the gap. The germline V gene encodes CDR1 SGDLS and CDR2 YYNGEE. Data came from immunoSEQ multiplex PCR; TCRdb stores just in-frame clones and leaves some out. This sample yields around 97,000 clones, of which over 75% are seen a single time; approximately 22% belongs to the top ten. Turning to this clone: Its target is not known.

The sequencing here drew on peripheral blood, taken on day 0 of AZD1222 vaccination. The source is an adult in good health. The V and J genes are TRBV9 and TRBJ1-2; D gene unclear. The CDR3 sequence: CASSARSTEGYGYTF. The CDR3 DNA reads as TGTGCCAGCAGCGCACGTTCTACAGAGGGCTATGGCTACACCTTC.